Listed here is a single T cell receptor beta chain. Its specific antigen is unknown. No base quality values were provided; no much bigger clone lies one nucleotide off. The immunoSEQ Assay, a bias-controlled multiplex PCR, was used to amplify TCRbeta CDR3 regions from genomic DNA. The study's processing was this. The number of nucleated cells in each sample was estimated from the amplification of reference gene primers within the assay. To quantify the absolute abundance of each unique TCRbeta CDR3 rearrangement, sequence reads were collapsed and filtered. For each sample, productive Simpson clonality was calculated as the square root of Simpson's diversity index across productive rearrangements. TCRdb obtained this table from immuneACCESS and retained in-frame rearrangements with V and J assigned. These tables miss some clones; where compared with another copy, unresolved V genes account for less than half of the shortfall, and the remainder is unexplained. The V and J calls and the clone size are those of that table, but D and trimming were determined from the DNA. The sample records 280,000 or so clones, over 75% of which are singletons. Together, the top ten hold 13% of the sample.

The sample belongs to a study of blood T cell repertoires in COVID-19 (dated by TCRdb to the early 2020s). For context, the study as a whole: Collaborator samples came from the United States, Italy and Spain and covered acute and convalescent phases of COVID-19. Nearly every sample came with metadata listing a de-identified subject ID, COVID-19 status, age in years and sex. A freely available public database, intended as a resource for researchers studying the immune response to SARS-CoV-2, is where the repertoires were released. The material from the prospective study consisted of cDNA or gDNA derived from T cells, B-cell-depleted T cells, or PBMCs. Deeply sampled blood TCRbeta repertoires from subjects exposed to, actively infected with, or recovered from COVID-19 were included in the dataset. Where available, HLA class I and class II types were obtained from metadata supplied by the sample provider rather than from assay-based typing. Samples were obtained from the ongoing ImmuneRACE study (first 160 participants) and from 950 to 1,500 subjects provided by 6 global collaborators.

Collaborating institutions collected whole blood in K2EDTA tubes following their own protocols. Collaborator samples were shipped for TCRbeta analysis as frozen whole blood, isolated PBMCs, or DNA extracted from either sample type. Summary of the overall study and its limitations: How much clinical and demographic metadata was included differed by source and by participant, and the metadata was provided uncurated.

Based on the germline V gene, the CDR1 and CDR2 sequences are MNHEY and SVGAGI. V is clipped by 0 bases and J by 9 bases, and the sequence between their germline boundaries is 12 bases long. From cysteine to phenylalanine, the CDR3 is 14 amino acids long. Only the CDR3 part of the read is kept: 42 bases, read in frame from the first base. Here the chain combines TRBV6-5 and TRBJ2-4, with no reliable assignment of the D segment. This clonotype was sampled from a human donor in a cohort sampled during active COVID-19. Sequencing input: peripheral blood. The DNA is TGTGCCAGCAGTTACTCAAGAGGAGATGGCATTCAGTACTTC. The translation is CASSYSRGDGIQYF.